Below are 20 T cell receptor beta chains sequenced from a single sample in a study of T cell changes during pregnancy in multiple sclerosis. Sequencing used immunoSEQ multiplex PCR; TCRdb keeps in-frame clones, though not all of them. The sample shows roughly 93,000 clones, 91% of them seen only once. The specimen comprised peripheral blood, sampled before pregnancy. The origin of the receptors is a female donor with multiple sclerosis, enrolled in a pregnancy study.

The rearrangement uses TRBV2 and TRBJ1-3, with D perhaps TRBD1 (5 bases). This CDR3 region has 10 residues. V was cut by 7 bases and J by 10 bases, with 8 bases left in between. Germline lookup yields CDR1 SNHLY and CDR2 FYNNEI. This chain's CDR3 is CASIDSTIYF. The CDR3 region has the DNA TGTGCCAGCATTGACAGTACCATATATTTT.

V and J are TRBV19 and TRBJ1-1; 8 positions match TRBD1. The ends lost 6 bases at V and 4 bases at J; junction bases unmatched: 4. Germline loops: CDR1 LNHDA, CDR2 SQIVND (reference sequence). The CDR3 extends over 13 amino acids. The chain's CDR3 is CASSQGAGTEAFF. CDR3 DNA sequence: TGTGCCAGTAGCCAGGGGGCTGGCACTGAAGCTTTCTTT.

The chain has TRBV29-1 and TRBJ2-7; D is ambiguous. Between the trimmed V and J ends, which lost 0 bases and 4 bases, there was a span of 16 bases. CDR1 SQVTM and CDR2 ANQGSEA come from the germline V gene. The CDR3 runs 15 residues. As DNA, the CDR3 is TGCAGCGTTGAAGATTCGGCGTCAGGTGTGTACGAGCAGTACTTC. It specifies CSVEDSASGVYEQYF.

The rearrangement joins TRBV6-1 to TRBJ1-5, with D maybe TRBD1 (5 bases). This CDR3 spans 14 amino acids. Trimming took off 8 bases at V and 4 bases at J, with 15 bases between the two ends. The germline gives CDR1 MNHNS, CDR2 SASEGT. The CDR3 protein is CASHQGVSNQPQHF. The DNA for the CDR3 is TGTGCCAGCCACCAGGGTGTTAGTAATCAGCCCCAGCATTTT.

This clone has more than one count but fewer than ten. This chain links TRBV10-3 with TRBJ1-5; no firm D call. The germline V gene encodes CDR1 ENHRY and CDR2 SYGVKD. V lost 4 bases and J lost 2, with 6 bases in between. The CDR3 has 13 amino acids. The CDR3 DNA reads as TGTGCCATCAGTGTCGAGGGCAATCAGCCCCAGCATTTT. Protein sequence: CAISVEGNQPQHF.

The V and J genes are TRBV12-5 and TRBJ1-2, with D tentatively TRBD1 (5 bases). CDR3 length: 14 residues. The germline gives CDR1 LGHNT, CDR2 FRNRAP. Trimming shortened V by 5 bases and J by 4 bases, and 14 bases separated the two germline ends. As DNA, the CDR3 is TGTGCTAGTGGTATTTCAGGGCTTCCCTATGGCTACACCTTC. It specifies CASGISGLPYGYTF.

The chain combines TRBV9 with TRBJ1-2; 7 bases line up with TRBD1. This CDR3 has 17 residues. Germline loops: CDR1 SGDLS, CDR2 YYNGEE. V shed 4 bases, J shed 6 bases, and the junction held 18 bases outside the gene matches. CDR3 loop: CASSPRHPGTDRDGYTF. DNA of the CDR3: TGTGCCAGCAGCCCCCGCCACCCCGGGACAGACAGGGATGGCTACACCTTC.

The V call is TRBV6-5, the J call TRBJ1-4; 7 bases agree with TRBD1. Germline CDR1 MNHEY, CDR2 SVGAGI. V was clipped by 5 bases and J by 7 bases; unmatched bases: 7. This CDR3 contains 14 residues. Here the CDR3 DNA reads TGTGCCAGCAGTAAGAGACAGGGCTCTGAAAAACTGTTTTTT. The encoded protein is CASSKRQGSEKLFF.

V and J are TRBV4-1 and TRBJ2-1; 11 bases match TRBD2. Trimming removed 1 base from V and 4 bases from J; junction bases left unmatched: 6. The CDR3 length is 17 residues. Germline values: CDR1 MGHRA, CDR2 YSYEKL. CDR3 in amino acids: CASSQAPSGRQYNEQFF. The DNA for the CDR3 is TGCGCCAGCAGCCAAGCGCCTAGCGGGAGGCAATACAATGAGCAGTTCTTC.

There are a few counts of this clone. This chain connects TRBV18 to TRBJ1-1; D perhaps matches TRBD1 (6 bases). Trimming pared 3 bases from V and 4 bases from J, leaving 12 bases between. This CDR3 comprises 14 residues. CDR1 is KGHSH, CDR2 LQKENI, per germline. CDR3: CASSPQGMGTEAFF. CDR3 nucleotides: TGTGCCAGCTCACCCCAGGGGATGGGCACTGAAGCTTTCTTT.

The rearrangement uses TRBV28 and TRBJ2-1, with TRBD2 matching 9 bases. Trimming removed 6 bases from V and 2 bases from J; junction bases left unmatched: 11. This CDR3 is built from 17 residues. In germline, CDR1 is MDHEN, CDR2 SYDVKM. The CDR3 DNA reads TGTGCCAGCAGCCCTCCCCTAGCGGGAATCCCCTACAATGAGCAGTTCTTC. Translation gives CASSPPLAGIPYNEQFF.

This clone was recorded once. The chain employs TRBV4-3 and TRBJ2-7, with TRBD1 matching 9 bases. The CDR3 is 15 residues long. CDR1 and CDR2 (germline): LGHNA, YSLEER. The trim removed 4 bases at V and 4 bases at J, leaving 8 bases unmatched. DNA of the CDR3: TGCGCCAGCAGCCCTGGGACAGGGATTGGGTACGAGCAGTACTTC. Protein: CASSPGTGIGYEQYF.

This chain connects TRBV9 to TRBJ1-4; D possibly corresponds to TRBD1 (6 bases). CDR3 size: 17 residues. CDR1 SGDLS and CDR2 YYNGEE come from the germline V gene. The V end lost 0 bases, the J end lost 6 bases, and 18 bases lay between the germline ends. Here the CDR3 DNA reads TGTGCCAGCAGCGTAGGGACCCGACAGGCGGGCCATGAAAAACTGTTTTTT. This gives the protein CASSVGTRQAGHEKLFF.

This clone was observed a few times. The V call is TRBV19, the J call TRBJ2-1, with TRBD2 identical over 15 bases. Germline trimming cut 4 bases from V and 6 bases from J; bases unmatched to any gene: 4. The CDR3 has 16 amino acids. Germline CDR1 and CDR2: LNHDA and SQIVND (reference sequence). As DNA, the CDR3 is TGTGCCAGTAGTAGCTTGGGACTAGCGGGGGGCAATGAGCAGTTCTTC. The encoded protein is CASSSLGLAGGNEQFF. Full variable domain (outside the CDR3, taken from reference TRBV19 and TRBJ2-1): DGGITQSPKYLFRKEGQNVTLSCEQNLNHDAMYWYRQDPGQGLRLIYYSQIVNDFQKGDIAEGYSVSREKKESFPLTVTSAQKNPTAFYLCASSSLGLAGGNEQFFGPGTRLTVL.

This chain uses TRBV18 with TRBJ1-3; D is undetermined. Trimming pared 3 bases from V and 0 bases from J, leaving 9 bases between. CDR1 and CDR2 from the germline V gene are KGHSH and LQKENI. The CDR3 runs to 15 residues. CDR3 residues: CASSPSISSGNTIYF. The DNA of the CDR3 is TGTGCCAGCTCACCGTCGATCAGCTCTGGAAACACCATATATTTT.

This rearrangement joins TRBV5-5 to TRBJ2-5; D gene uncertain. The V end lost 0 bases, the J end lost 5 bases, and 5 bases lay between the germline ends. The CDR3 runs to 12 residues. Germline CDR1 and CDR2: SGHKS and YYEKEE (reference sequence). The CDR3 here is CASSLAVETQYF. As DNA, the CDR3 is TGTGCCAGCAGCTTGGCGGTTGAGACCCAGTACTTC.

V gene TRBV25-1 combines with J gene TRBJ1-1, with D tentatively TRBD1 (6 bases). CDR3 size: 13 residues. CDR1 is MGHDK, CDR2 SYGVNS, per germline. The ends were cut back, 9 bases at V and 1 base at J, with 12 bases in the middle. CDR3 protein: CASYEDRNTEAFF. CDR3 DNA sequence: TGTGCCAGTTACGAGGACAGGAACACTGAAGCTTTCTTT.

The CDR3 DNA sequence: TGCGCCAGCAGCTTGGGTCTAGCGGGGGGGGGCACAGATACGCAGTATTTT. It specifies CASSLGLAGGGTDTQYF. V usage is TRBV5-1 and J usage is TRBJ2-3; the match to TRBD2 covers 12 bases. CDR1 SGHRS and CDR2 YFSETQ come from the germline V gene. The CDR3 totals 17 residues. V gave up 0 bases and J gave up 1 base; unmatched junction bases: 3.

V gene TRBV1 combines with J gene TRBJ2-7; the table calls TRBD2, which could not be checked here. TRBV1 is given as a pseudogene. This CDR3 has 16 residues. The CDR3 spells CTSSSGVLAGGNEQYF. Written as DNA, the CDR3 is TGCACCAGCAGCTCCGGAGTGCTAGCGGGAGGGAACGAGCAGTACTTC.

This rearrangement joins TRBV6-1 to TRBJ1-5; D unclear. This CDR3 contains 15 residues. Germline lookup yields CDR1 MNHNS and CDR2 SASEGT. Trimming removed 6 bases from V and 1 base from J, with 13 bases in between. CDR3: CASSSVSGSNQPQHF. CDR3 in DNA: TGTGCCAGCAGCTCCGTATCGGGAAGCAATCAGCCCCAGCATTTT.